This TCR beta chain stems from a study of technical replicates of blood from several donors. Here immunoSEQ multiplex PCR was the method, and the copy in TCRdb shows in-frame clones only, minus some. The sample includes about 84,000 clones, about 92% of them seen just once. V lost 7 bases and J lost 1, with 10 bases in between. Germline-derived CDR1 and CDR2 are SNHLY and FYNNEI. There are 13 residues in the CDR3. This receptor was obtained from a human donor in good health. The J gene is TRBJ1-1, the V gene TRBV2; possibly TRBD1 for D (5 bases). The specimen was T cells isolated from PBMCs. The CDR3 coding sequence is TGTGCCAGCACGGGTCAGGGGAACACTGAAGCTTTCTTT. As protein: CASTGQGNTEAFF. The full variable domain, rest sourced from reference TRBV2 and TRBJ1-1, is EPEVTQTPSHQVTQMGQEVILRCVPISNHLYFYWYRQILGQKVEFLVSFYNNEISEKSEIFDDQFSVERPDGSNFTLKIRSTKLEDSAMYFCASTGQGNTEAFFGQGTRLTVV.